These T cell receptor beta chains were read from a single sample in a study of CD8 T cells in ankylosing spondylitis. From the 5' RACE reads, TCRdb called clonotypes with MiXCR, one entry per CDR3 protein. The sample has 670,000 or so distinct CDR3 sequences, under 20% seen once; the top ten hold 15% to 20%. The sequencing sample was made of blood, either unsorted or a sorted T cell fraction (not recorded which). The receptors stem from a male donor with ankylosing spondylitis. CDR3s include the opening cysteine and the closing phenylalanine or tryptophan. Each record gives: clone size, V gene, D gene, J gene, CDR3 DNA, CDR3 protein. A D gene is named only where the DNA matches it firmly. Some rows mark clone size as missing; the rest say once, few, many or name a class of expanded clone.

abundance: NA
v_gene: TRBV5-1
d_gene: TRBD1
j_gene: TRBJ1-1
CDR3nt: TGCGCCAGCAGCCCAACCTTCACAGGGGGCACTGAAGCTTTCTTT
CDR3aa: CASSPTFTGGTEAFF

abundance: few
v_gene: TRBV10-3
d_gene: NA
j_gene: TRBJ2-3
CDR3nt: TGTGCCATCAGTGAGTCGGACGACCGGACAGATACGCAGTATTTT
CDR3aa: CAISESDDRTDTQYF

abundance: few
v_gene: TRBV20-1
d_gene: TRBD1
j_gene: TRBJ2-1
CDR3nt: TGCAGTGCCACAAGGGGACAGGGGATCAATGAGCAGTTCTTC
CDR3aa: CSATRGQGINEQFF

abundance: many
v_gene: TRBV4-1
d_gene: NA
j_gene: TRBJ1-1
CDR3nt: TGCGCCAGCAGCCAAGATAGGGGGGTGAACACTGAAGCTTTCTTT
CDR3aa: CASSQDRGVNTEAFF

abundance: NA
v_gene: TRBV20-1
d_gene: TRBD1
j_gene: TRBJ2-1
CDR3nt: TGCAGTGCTCGCGTCCCAGGGGGCTGGAAGAATGAGCAGTTCTTC
CDR3aa: CSARVPGGWKNEQFF

abundance: few
v_gene: TRBV4-2
d_gene: NA
j_gene: TRBJ1-1
CDR3nt: TGTGCCAGCAGCCAAAACAGGGTTGAAGCTTTCTTT
CDR3aa: CASSQNRVEAFF

abundance: NA
v_gene: TRBV14
d_gene: TRBD2
j_gene: TRBJ2-5
CDR3nt: TGTGCCAGCAGCCTTGGAATACTAGCGGGCCCCCAAGAGACCCAGTACTTC
CDR3aa: CASSLGILAGPQETQYF

abundance: few
v_gene: TRBV4-3
d_gene: TRBD2
j_gene: TRBJ2-2
CDR3nt: TGCGCCAGCAGCCAAAGACTAGCGGGTAACACCGGGGAGCTGTTTTTT
CDR3aa: CASSQRLAGNTGELFF

abundance: few
v_gene: TRBV30
d_gene: NA
j_gene: TRBJ1-4
CDR3nt: TGTGCCTGGAGTGGGGCCTGGGGGGAAAAACTGTTTTTT
CDR3aa: CAWSGAWGEKLFF

abundance: NA
v_gene: TRBV29-1
d_gene: NA
j_gene: TRBJ2-3
CDR3nt: TGCAGCGTTGAATGGGGTACGCAGTATTTT
CDR3aa: CSVEWGTQYF

abundance: few
v_gene: TRBV4-1
d_gene: TRBD1
j_gene: TRBJ1-4
CDR3nt: TGCGCCACCGGGGGGACAGGGGATGAAAAACTGTTTTTT
CDR3aa: CATGGTGDEKLFF

abundance: once
v_gene: TRBV20-1
d_gene: TRBD1
j_gene: TRBJ2-1
CDR3nt: TGCAGTGCTACAAACCGGGACAGGGTTTACAATGAGCAGTTCTTC
CDR3aa: CSATNRDRVYNEQFF

abundance: few
v_gene: TRBV5-1
d_gene: NA
j_gene: TRBJ1-2
CDR3nt: TGCGCCAGCACAGTTGAAAGTGCTCCCGGCTATGGCTACACCTTC
CDR3aa: CASTVESAPGYGYTF

abundance: many
v_gene: TRBV5-1
d_gene: NA
j_gene: TRBJ2-3
CDR3nt: TGCGCCAGCAGCTCCGAACCGGGACCCACAGATACGCAGTATTTT
CDR3aa: CASSSEPGPTDTQYF

abundance: NA
v_gene: TRBV5-1
d_gene: TRBD2
j_gene: TRBJ2-3
CDR3nt: TGCGCCAGCAGCGGTTACCGGACTAGCGGAGCCACAGATACGCAGTATTTT
CDR3aa: CASSGYRTSGATDTQYF

abundance: NA
v_gene: TRBV28
d_gene: TRBD2
j_gene: TRBJ2-1
CDR3nt: TGTGCCAGCAGTGCGTTCCGGGACAGGGGGACTAGCGGGAGGGCCTATGAGCAGTTCTTC
CDR3aa: CASSAFRDRGTSGRAYEQFF

abundance: once
v_gene: TRBV20-1
d_gene: NA
j_gene: TRBJ2-1
CDR3nt: TGCAGTGCTAGAGGGCGGACTACCTACAATGAGCAGTTCTTC
CDR3aa: CSARGRTTYNEQFF

abundance: NA
v_gene: TRBV24-1
d_gene: TRBD2
j_gene: TRBJ2-1
CDR3nt: TGTGCCACCGCGGGGGGCAAGTACAATGAGCAGTTCTTC
CDR3aa: CATAGGKYNEQFF

abundance: few
v_gene: TRBV20-1
d_gene: TRBD2
j_gene: TRBJ2-7
CDR3nt: TGCAGTGTCCCGGGACTAGCGGGAGGTACCTACGAGCAGTACTTC
CDR3aa: CSVPGLAGGTYEQYF

abundance: NA
v_gene: TRBV28
d_gene: NA
j_gene: TRBJ2-1
CDR3nt: TGTGCCAGCAGGTTTAGGGCCGCCAATGAGCAGTTCTTC
CDR3aa: CASRFRAANEQFF

abundance: NA
v_gene: TRBV7-2
d_gene: TRBD2
j_gene: TRBJ2-5
CDR3nt: TGTGCCAGCAGCTCTAGCGGGAGAGGGGGAAAAGAGACCCAGTACTTC
CDR3aa: CASSSSGRGGKETQYF

abundance: many
v_gene: TRBV27
d_gene: NA
j_gene: TRBJ1-6
CDR3nt: TGTGCCAGCAGTCTTTTGGGGGGCTCACCCCTCCACTTT
CDR3aa: CASSLLGGSPLHF

abundance: NA
v_gene: TRBV20-1
d_gene: NA
j_gene: TRBJ2-5
CDR3nt: TGCAGTGCTAGTGTGGGGGGGCGTTATGAGACCCAGTACTTC
CDR3aa: CSASVGGRYETQYF

abundance: few
v_gene: TRBV9
d_gene: NA
j_gene: TRBJ1-1
CDR3nt: TGTGCCAGCAGCGCGTACAGAGCGAACACTGAAGCTTTCTTT
CDR3aa: CASSAYRANTEAFF

abundance: many
v_gene: TRBV20-1
d_gene: NA
j_gene: TRBJ1-5
CDR3nt: TGCAGTGCTAGAGATCAGGATCAGCCCCAGCATTTT
CDR3aa: CSARDQDQPQHF

abundance: NA
v_gene: TRBV3-1
d_gene: NA
j_gene: TRBJ1-2
CDR3nt: TGTGCCAGCAGCCAGAGTACAGGGAGGTATGGCTACACCTTC
CDR3aa: CASSQSTGRYGYTF

abundance: few
v_gene: TRBV12-3/TRBV12-4
d_gene: TRBD1
j_gene: TRBJ2-7
CDR3nt: TGTGCCAGCGGGACAGATCTCTACGAGCAGTACTTC
CDR3aa: CASGTDLYEQYF

abundance: NA
v_gene: TRBV28
d_gene: TRBD2
j_gene: TRBJ2-5
CDR3nt: TGTGCCAGCATCCCCGGGGGGGCATGGAAGGAGACCCAGTACTTC
CDR3aa: CASIPGGAWKETQYF

abundance: NA
v_gene: TRBV7-9
d_gene: NA
j_gene: TRBJ2-5
CDR3nt: TGTGCCAGCAGCTTAGAGGAGGAGCCATCGACCCAGTACTTC
CDR3aa: CASSLEEEPSTQYF

abundance: NA
v_gene: TRBV7-2
d_gene: NA
j_gene: TRBJ2-7
CDR3nt: TGTGCCAGCAGCTTCCTAACCCAACCCGAGCAGTACTTC
CDR3aa: CASSFLTQPEQYF

abundance: few
v_gene: TRBV30
d_gene: NA
j_gene: TRBJ2-3
CDR3nt: TGTGCCTGGAGTAAAGGCCCAGATACGCAGTATTTT
CDR3aa: CAWSKGPDTQYF

abundance: NA
v_gene: TRBV5-1
d_gene: NA
j_gene: TRBJ2-3
CDR3nt: TGCGCCAGCAGCTCGGGCCGCTCCCGTAGCACAGATACGCAGTATTTT
CDR3aa: CASSSGRSRSTDTQYF

abundance: NA
v_gene: TRBV2
d_gene: NA
j_gene: TRBJ1-6
CDR3nt: TGTGCCAGCAGACGGGATGGGGCCAATTCACCCCTCCACTTT
CDR3aa: CASRRDGANSPLHF

abundance: few
v_gene: TRBV29-1
d_gene: NA
j_gene: TRBJ1-1
CDR3nt: TGCAGCGTTGATTACGGGAGCGCGAATGAAGCTTTCTTT
CDR3aa: CSVDYGSANEAFF

abundance: few
v_gene: TRBV5-1
d_gene: NA
j_gene: TRBJ2-2
CDR3nt: TGCGCCAGCAGCCCGATTATTCGTAACACCGGGGAGCTGTTTTTT
CDR3aa: CASSPIIRNTGELFF

abundance: few
v_gene: TRBV9
d_gene: TRBD2
j_gene: TRBJ2-7
CDR3nt: TGTGCCAGCAGCGTAGGGGATAGCGGGTACGAGCAGTACTTC
CDR3aa: CASSVGDSGYEQYF

abundance: few
v_gene: TRBV29-1
d_gene: NA
j_gene: TRBJ1-1
CDR3nt: TGCAGCGTTGCGAGGGGGGCGAACACTGAAGCTTTCTTT
CDR3aa: CSVARGANTEAFF

abundance: few
v_gene: TRBV6-5
d_gene: NA
j_gene: TRBJ2-3
CDR3nt: TGTGCCAGCAGTTACTCGTGGGGGACAGATACGCAGTATTTT
CDR3aa: CASSYSWGTDTQYF

abundance: NA
v_gene: TRBV20-1
d_gene: TRBD1
j_gene: TRBJ1-5
CDR3nt: TGCAGTGCTAGAGATGCGGGACAGTATAGCAATCAGCCCCAGCATTTT
CDR3aa: CSARDAGQYSNQPQHF

abundance: few
v_gene: TRBV6-5
d_gene: NA
j_gene: TRBJ2-2
CDR3nt: TGTGCCAGCAGTTACTCCACAGCTACCGGGGAGCTGTTTTTT
CDR3aa: CASSYSTATGELFF

abundance: few
v_gene: TRBV27
d_gene: NA
j_gene: TRBJ2-7
CDR3nt: TGTGCCAGCAGTTTCTCCTCCAGCTCCTACGAGCAGTACTTC
CDR3aa: CASSFSSSSYEQYF

abundance: many
v_gene: TRBV29-1
d_gene: NA
j_gene: TRBJ2-3
CDR3nt: TGCAGCGTTGACCCTCGGGAACCAGATACGCAGTATTTT
CDR3aa: CSVDPREPDTQYF

abundance: few
v_gene: TRBV20-1
d_gene: NA
j_gene: TRBJ2-7
CDR3nt: TGCAGTGCCAGGGACTGGCAGGAGGCATCCTACGAGCAGTACTTC
CDR3aa: CSARDWQEASYEQYF

abundance: few
v_gene: TRBV12-3/TRBV12-4
d_gene: NA
j_gene: TRBJ2-2
CDR3nt: TGTGCCAGCAGTTCTTGGGAAGAGCTGTTTTTT
CDR3aa: CASSSWEELFF